The source of this T cell receptor beta chain is a study of T cell clonality in common variable immunodeficiency. There are many counts of this clone. The CDR3 end is not reached by the read, which stops 3 residues before it; the germline J gene fills it in. CDR1 is GTSNPN, CDR2 SVGIG, per germline (reference sequence). This CDR3 comprises 12 residues. The V gene lost 2 bases and the J gene lost 6 bases, with 10 bases spanning the gap. Measured with immunoSEQ multiplex PCR; TCRdb has only the in-frame clones, and not every one. This sample has some 64,000 clones, each found more than once. The V gene is TRBV30, the J gene TRBJ1-1; no reliable D call. The sequencing sample was made of peripheral blood mononuclear cells. The receptor was isolated from a person aged 18 to 70 in good health. The CDR3 loop reads CAWSPGRPEAFF. The CDR3 bases that were read are TGTGCCTGGAGTCCAGGCAGACCTGAA.